One T cell receptor beta chain is described in this entry. Germline V gives CDR1 LGHNA, CDR2 YSLEER. Trimming removed 0 bases at V and 3 bases at J, with 11 bases between. The CDR3 contains 15 residues. This sample is part of a study of memory CD8 T cells in hepatitis C reinfection. Study details: Late or post reinfection samples were taken 12 to 24 weeks after detection.

Time point of the sample: late/post reinfection, 12 to 24 weeks after detection. Sorted cells were sequenced directly ex vivo without any in vitro expansion. Clones were read by immunoSEQ multiplex PCR, and TCRdb kept only the in-frame ones, dropping some. The profile covers some 44,000 clones, with approximately 89% appearing a single time and roughly 0.7% taken by the ten largest. The sequence derives from a man aged 18-30 years with hepatitis C virus infection. Sequencing was performed on naive CD8+ T cells sorted from blood. The chain uses TRBV4-3 and TRBJ1-2, with a possible D match to TRBD1 (6 bases). CDR3 protein: CASSQETGIYYGYTF. CDR3 coding DNA: TGCGCCAGCAGCCAAGAAACAGGGATCTACTATGGCTACACCTTC.